This T cell receptor (beta chain) was retrieved from a study of T cell repertoires in ileal Crohn's disease. Overall study: About half of patients got postoperative therapy: about ten thiopurines, approximately 17 anti-TNF.

On this clone: Antigen unknown.

V lost 4 bases and J 7 bases, leaving 18 bases between the germline ends. CDR3 length: 16 amino acids. Germline-derived CDR1 and CDR2 are SGHNT and YYREEE (reference sequence). Time point noted: inflamed ileum from the surgical specimen. The repertoire was sequenced with immunoSEQ multiplex PCR; TCRdb's copy has only in-frame clones and lacks some. The table includes about 6,600 clones, roughly four fifths detected once. Study-wide results and caveats: All patients with clonality above 26.8% had endoscopic recurrence. Clonal expansions were more frequent in active smokers than non-smokers at surgery. High-frequency clones were more common in sorted CD8 than CD4 cells.

The sequencing sample was made of ileal tissue. The gene calls are TRBV5-4 and TRBJ1-6; D might be TRBD1 (6 bases). The receptor was derived from an adult with Crohn's disease. The CDR3 coding sequence is TGTGCCAGCAGCAGCGGCTGGCAGGGGATGAATTCACCCCTCCACTTT. It translates to CASSSGWQGMNSPLHF.